This entry lists 29 T cell receptor beta chains sequenced from one sample in a study of cytomegalovirus exposure and HLA in healthy donors. TCRdb's table, derived via immunoSEQ multiplex PCR, lists solely in-frame clones and lacks some. The sample lists roughly 150,000 clones, roughly 92% occurring once. Sample: PBMCs. These receptors came from a man aged 18 to 29 in good health and CMV-seronegative.

The V and J genes are TRBV6-5 and TRBJ1-5; TRBD1 matches at 7 bases. The CDR3 spans 15 residues. CDR1 is MNHEY, CDR2 SVGAGI, per germline. The V segment lost 6 bases and the J segment 4 bases; nucleotides outside the gene matches: 9. CDR3 in DNA: TGTGCCAGCAGCTCTCGACAGGGTATTAATCAGCCCCAGCATTTT. Residues: CASSSRQGINQPQHF.

The chain employs TRBV7-9 and TRBJ2-5; TRBD2 is a possible D gene (5 bases). Germline-derived CDR1 and CDR2 are SEHNR and FQNEAQ (reference sequence). V lost 4 bases and J 0 bases, leaving 6 bases between the germline ends. This CDR3 region has 13 residues. In DNA form, the CDR3 reads TGTGCCAGCAGCTCGAGGGACCAAGAGACCCAGTACTTC. This codes for CASSSRDQETQYF.

V and J are TRBV6-5 and TRBJ2-5, with a weak D call TRBD1 (6 bases). The ends were cut back, 2 bases at V and 1 base at J, with 11 bases in the middle. The CDR3 has 15 residues. CDR1 is MNHEY, CDR2 SVGAGI, per germline. The CDR3 region has the DNA TGTGCCAGCAGTTACCGGAGACAGGCCCAAGAGACCCAGTACTTC. Translated: CASSYRRQAQETQYF.

This clone was seen only once. The genes are TRBV6-5 and TRBJ1-4; 9 bases align to TRBD1. The germline V gene encodes CDR1 MNHEY and CDR2 SVGAGI. This CDR3 comprises 15 residues. J was trimmed by 3 bases and V by 5 bases; bases with no gene match: 4. The CDR3 is CASSLTGGSNEKLFF. The DNA for the CDR3 is TGTGCCAGCAGTCTCACAGGGGGCTCTAATGAAAAACTGTTTTTT.

This clone was detected once. CDR3 sequence reads: CASSETIGYTF. CDR3 bases: TGTGCCAGCAGTGAAACAATCGGCTACACCTTC. This rearrangement joins TRBV6-1 to TRBJ1-2; D remains ambiguous. Germline CDR1 and CDR2: MNHNS and SASEGT. V was cut by 2 bases and J by 8 bases, with 6 bases left in between. This CDR3 spans 11 amino acids.

Here the CDR3 reads CASNHDRGNEKLFF. The CDR3 DNA sequence: TGTGCCAGCAATCATGACAGGGGAAATGAAAAACTGTTTTTT. The J gene is TRBJ1-4, the V gene TRBV6-1, with 8 bases identical to TRBD1. There are 14 residues in the CDR3. Per germline, CDR1 MNHNS and CDR2 SASEGT. Trimming cost V 7 bases and J 5 bases; bases outside gene matches: 6.

The V call is TRBV7-9, the J call TRBJ1-5, with D possibly TRBD1 on 6 matching bases. CDR1 is SEHNR, CDR2 FQNEAQ, per germline (reference sequence). This CDR3 has 15 residues. The V gene lost 6 bases and the J gene lost 2 bases, with 14 bases spanning the gap. The CDR3 spells CASSPQGSGNQPQHF. The CDR3 DNA follows: TGTGCCAGCAGTCCACAGGGAAGCGGCAATCAGCCCCAGCATTTT.

The chain is built from TRBV27 and TRBJ2-7; D might be TRBD2 (9 bases). Trimming shortened V by 5 bases and J by 7 bases, and 33 bases separated the two germline ends. The CDR3 length is 19 residues. Per germline, CDR1 MNHEY and CDR2 SMNVEV (reference sequence). The CDR3 DNA follows: TGTGCCAGCAGTCCTTACTCCGGACAGGGAAGCGGGAGGACATGGGAGCAGTACGTC. It translates to CASSPYSGQGSGRTWEQYV.

The chain couples TRBV5-4 to TRBJ1-2, with D possibly being TRBD1 (5 bases). V lost 2 bases and J lost 5, with 19 bases in between. CDR3 length equals 16 residues. Per germline, CDR1 SGHNT and CDR2 YYREEE (reference sequence). CDR3 DNA: TGTGCCAGCAGCTTAAGACAGACACCCTTCGGGTATGGCTACACCTTC. This translates into CASSLRQTPFGYGYTF.

In its sample, this clone was seen a few times. The chain couples TRBV6-4 to TRBJ2-6; D is uncertain. This CDR3 has 15 amino acids. Germline CDR1 is MRHNA and CDR2 is SNTAGT. V was pared by 2 bases and J by 0 bases, with 5 bases between. The CDR3 DNA is TGTGCCAGCAGTGACCCTATCTCTGGGGCCAACGTCCTGACTTTC. This translates into CASSDPISGANVLTF.

The chain recombines TRBV7-9 with TRBJ2-5; D remains unclear. Germline lookup yields CDR1 SEHNR and CDR2 FQNEAQ (reference sequence). The germline V and J ends were trimmed by 5 bases and 4 bases, with 11 bases remaining between them. The CDR3 spans 13 residues. CDR3 sequence (DNA): TGTGCCAGCAGCGGCCGTACCATAGAGACCCAGTACTTC. This codes for CASSGRTIETQYF.

The CDR3, as DNA: TGCGCCAGCAGTGAAAGGCGGGTCTACGAGCAGTACGTC. This codes for CASSERRVYEQYV. The V call is TRBV10-2, the J call TRBJ2-7; possible D gene TRBD2, 5 bases. Trimming took 3 bases from V and 3 from J, leaving 9 bases between them. CDR1 and CDR2 from the germline V gene are WSHSY and SAAADI. CDR3 size: 13 residues.

The CDR3 DNA is TGTGCCAGCAGGGAAGGGCCAGCGGGGGGCCCCGACGAGCAGTACTTC. This translates into CASREGPAGGPDEQYF. The chain has TRBV27 and TRBJ2-7, with TRBD2 identical over 9 bases. Germline V lookup: CDR1 MNHEY, CDR2 SMNVEV (reference sequence). J was trimmed by 5 bases and V by 6 bases; bases with no gene match: 14. CDR3 length: 16 amino acids.

The chain combines TRBV7-9 with TRBJ2-1; D possibly corresponds to TRBD2 (7 bases). V lost 2 bases, J lost 5 bases, and 13 bases lay in between. The germline gives CDR1 SEHNR, CDR2 FQNEAQ (reference sequence). The CDR3 has 15 residues. CDR3 in DNA: TGTGCCAGCAGCTTAACGAGGGGGACTAACAATGAGCAGTTCTTC. Translation: CASSLTRGTNNEQFF.

This clone was seen a handful of times. This sequence joins TRBV18 and TRBJ2-2, with 10 bases fitting TRBD1. This CDR3 is 16 amino acids long. CDR1 is KGHSH, CDR2 LQKENI, per germline. V dropped 4 bases and J dropped 1; count of bases not matched to a gene: 3. The CDR3 nucleotides are TGTGCCAGCTCACGACAGGGGGCGCAGAACACCGGGGAGCTGTTTTTT. It codes for CASSRQGAQNTGELFF.

This chain links TRBV5-1 with TRBJ2-3; TRBD2 is a possible D gene (6 bases). The ends were cut back, 5 bases at V and 4 bases at J, with 14 bases in the middle. This CDR3 is 14 amino acids long. CDR1 is SGHRS and CDR2 is YFSETQ in the germline V gene. CDR3 nucleotides: TGCGCCAGCAGGGAGAGACTAGGCCCAGATACGCAGTATTTT. Translated: CASRERLGPDTQYF. The complete variable domain, with remaining parts taken from reference TRBV5-1 and TRBJ2-3, reads KAGVTQTPRYLIKTRGQQVTLSCSPISGHRSVSWYQQTPGQGLQFLFEYFSETQRNKGNFPGRFSGRQFSNSRSEMNVSTLELGDSALYLCASRERLGPDTQYFGPGTRLTVL.

The chain joins TRBV6-1 to TRBJ1-1; TRBD1 is a possible D gene (5 bases). V lost 6 bases to trimming and J lost 0 bases, with 8 bases between them. The germline CDR1 and CDR2 sequences are MNHNS and SASEGT. This CDR3 is built from 13 residues. As DNA, the CDR3 is TGTGCCAGCAGGGTGGGGCTGAACACTGAAGCTTTCTTT. Amino acid sequence: CASRVGLNTEAFF.

The rearrangement links TRBV27 to TRBJ1-5; D may be TRBD1 (6 bases). CDR3 length equals 16 residues. Trimming took 1 base from V and 3 from J, leaving 13 bases between them. Germline loops: CDR1 MNHEY, CDR2 SMNVEV (reference sequence). CDR3 in DNA: TGTGCCAGCAGTTTATTCGGCCAGGGGTACAATCAGCCCCAGCATTTT. Translating gives CASSLFGQGYNQPQHF.

This rearrangement joins TRBV2 to TRBJ2-2; 15 bases agree with TRBD2. This CDR3 contains 16 residues. Germline values: CDR1 SNHLY, CDR2 FYNNEI. J was trimmed by 5 bases and V by 5 bases; bases with no gene match: 3. The CDR3 is CASSRTSGGGTGELFF. The CDR3 DNA reads as TGTGCCAGCAGTAGGACTAGCGGGGGGGGAACCGGGGAGCTGTTTTTT.

The chain recombines TRBV5-1 with TRBJ2-3, with a weak D call TRBD1 (6 bases). V was cut by 0 bases and J by 2 bases, with 7 bases left in between. Germline V lookup: CDR1 SGHRS, CDR2 YFSETQ. CDR3 length equals 14 residues. The CDR3 DNA reads as TGCGCCAGCAGCTTGGGGACAGCCACAGATACGCAGTATTTT. Its translation is CASSLGTATDTQYF.

The chain recombines TRBV27 with TRBJ2-7, with 10 bases identical to TRBD1. Germline V CDR1 and CDR2: MNHEY, SMNVEV (reference sequence). The CDR3 runs to 15 residues. With V trimmed by 4 bases and J by 5 bases, 8 bases remained unmatched. This CDR3 is CASSSGGTGEDEQYF. The CDR3 DNA follows: TGTGCCAGCAGTTCCGGTGGGACAGGGGAAGACGAGCAGTACTTC.

This clone was detected once. The chain couples TRBV11-2 to TRBJ1-1; D is unresolved. V was clipped by 1 base and J by 0 bases, with 12 bases between them. CDR3 length: 16 residues. Germline values: CDR1 SGHAT, CDR2 FQNNGV. CDR3 nucleotides: TGTGCCAGCAGCTTAGCTCAGGCTCTTATGAACACTGAAGCTTTCTTT. It encodes CASSLAQALMNTEAFF.

V is TRBV6-1 and J is TRBJ1-3, with 7 bases lining up with TRBD1. The length of the CDR3 is 17 residues. The V segment lost 4 bases and the J segment 4 bases; nucleotides outside the gene matches: 13. The V gene's germline CDR1 is MNHNS and CDR2 SASEGT. The chain's CDR3 is CASSVSPPGQWGNTIYF. The CDR3 DNA sequence: TGTGCCAGCAGTGTAAGCCCCCCGGGACAGTGGGGAAACACCATATATTTT.

The chain links TRBV18 to TRBJ1-6, with D perhaps matching TRBD1 (6 bases). The CDR3 extends over 14 amino acids. CDR1 KGHSH and CDR2 LQKENI come from the germline V gene. The germline V and J ends were trimmed by 3 bases and 13 bases, with 16 bases remaining between them. CDR3 DNA sequence: TGTGCCAGCTCACCCGACAGGTCTGTAACGCCCCTCCACTTT. Translation: CASSPDRSVTPLHF.

This sequence joins TRBV5-1 and TRBJ2-7; maybe TRBD2 (6 bases). Deletions cut 4 bases from V and 10 bases from J, with 21 bases between. Germline-derived CDR1 and CDR2 are SGHRS and YFSETQ. The CDR3 has 14 amino acids. The CDR3 loop is CASSPGVLGPQQYF. The CDR3 coding sequence is TGCGCCAGCAGCCCGGGAGTCCTGGGACCCCAACAGTACTTC.

The chain couples TRBV25-1 to TRBJ1-4; 8 bases are shared with TRBD1. The CDR3 loop spans 13 amino acids. V was clipped by 6 bases and J by 8 bases; unmatched bases: 5. CDR1 is MGHDK, CDR2 SYGVNS, per germline. CDR3: CASRKTGAEKLFF. Written as DNA, the CDR3 is TGTGCCAGCAGAAAGACAGGGGCCGAAAAACTGTTTTTT.

This clone was seen a single time. V gene TRBV9 combines with J gene TRBJ1-3; 7 nucleotides match TRBD1. The trim removed 4 bases at V and 0 bases at J, leaving 7 bases unmatched. Germline V gene sequence: CDR1 SGDLS, CDR2 YYNGEE. The CDR3 totals 16 residues. CDR3 sequence reads: CASSPTGAHSGNTIYF. The CDR3, as DNA: TGTGCCAGCAGCCCTACAGGGGCCCACTCTGGAAACACCATATATTTT.

This chain connects TRBV27 to TRBJ2-3; 8 bases are shared with TRBD2. The germline V gene has CDR1 MNHEY and CDR2 SMNVEV (reference sequence). The V gene end was trimmed by 6 bases and the J gene end by 2 bases; junction bases not matched to a gene: 7. CDR3 size: 15 residues. The CDR3 DNA follows: TGTGCCAGCAGCTATAGCGGGGACCTCACAGATACGCAGTATTTT. Translating gives CASSYSGDLTDTQYF.

This chain connects TRBV10-2 to TRBJ1-1, with 11 bases fitting TRBD1. CDR1 and CDR2 (germline): WSHSY, SAAADI. V lost 1 base to trimming and J lost 11 bases; unmatched junction nucleotides: 3. The CDR3 covers 13 residues. This chain's CDR3 is CASSELDRGLAFF. Written as DNA, the CDR3 is TGCGCCAGCAGTGAGTTGGACAGGGGGCTGGCTTTCTTT.